This T cell receptor beta chain was captured by sequencing in a study of a mutant IDH1 vaccine in newly diagnosed glioma. About the research overall: Vaccination of patients was performed eight times, in weeks 1, 3, 5, 7, 11, 15, 19 and 23. Patients were started on vaccination 4-6 weeks after radiotherapy alone, or with temozolomide cycles.

Produced via immunoSEQ multiplex PCR; TCRdb's table is partial and in-frame only. The sample lists tens of thousands of clones; around 82% were seen once. Trimming removed 0 bases from V and 3 bases from J, with 16 bases in between. This CDR3 region has 16 residues. Germline values: CDR1 SGHRS, CDR2 YFSETQ. The time point was: week 5, during vaccination. A 20-mer mutant IDH1 peptide at 300 ug was injected subcutaneously with topical imiquimod. This clone appeared a single time. Its specificity is unknown. The rearrangement links TRBV5-1 to TRBJ2-7; D is tentatively TRBD1 or TRBD2 (5 bases each). This clonotype was sampled from a woman younger than 30 with glioma. Some clones in this sample may be carry-over from other donors' samples. Material: PBMCs, obtained from a glioma patient whose treatment included an IDH1 peptide vaccine. Written as DNA, the CDR3 is TGCGCCAGCAGCTTGGGACTGACCGGGACCCGCTACGAGCAGTACTTC. It translates to CASSLGLTGTRYEQYF.